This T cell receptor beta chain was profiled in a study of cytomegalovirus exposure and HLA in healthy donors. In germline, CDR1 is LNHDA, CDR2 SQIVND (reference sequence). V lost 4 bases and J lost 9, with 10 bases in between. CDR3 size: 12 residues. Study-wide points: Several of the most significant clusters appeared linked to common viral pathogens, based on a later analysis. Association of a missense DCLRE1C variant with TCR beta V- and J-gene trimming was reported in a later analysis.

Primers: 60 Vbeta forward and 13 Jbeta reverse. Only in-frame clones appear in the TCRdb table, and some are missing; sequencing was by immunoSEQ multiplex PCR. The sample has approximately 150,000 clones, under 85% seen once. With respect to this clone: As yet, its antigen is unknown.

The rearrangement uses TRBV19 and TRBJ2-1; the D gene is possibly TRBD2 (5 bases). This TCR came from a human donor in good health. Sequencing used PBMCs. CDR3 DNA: TGTGCCAGTAGTACCCGGGAACTTGAGCAGTTCTTC. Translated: CASSTRELEQFF.